This TCR beta chain was found in a study of memory CD4+ T cells and cytomegalovirus serostatus. The sort gate was single viable CD3+CD4+CD8-CD45RO+ cells for memory CD4+ T cells. This CDR3 is 16 amino acids long. V lost 0 bases and J 3 bases, leaving 12 bases between the germline ends. CDR1 KGHSH and CDR2 LQKENI come from the germline V gene. Assay: immunoSEQ multiplex PCR; the TCRdb copy retains only in-frame clones and omits some. The sample has 40,000 to 45,000 clones, around 80% seen once; the top ten hold around 1.9%. Of note for this clone: Its antigen is currently unknown.

Study-level results: Each of 55 to 80 CMV-associated TCRbeta sequences occurred in one to five individuals.

The TCR comes from an adult in good health and CMV-seronegative. This rearrangement joins TRBV18 to TRBJ1-5; tentatively, D is TRBD1 (6 bases). Sequenced material: memory CD4+ T cells from blood. In DNA form, the CDR3 reads TGTGCCAGCTCACCACCAGGAGGGGGAGACAATCAGCCCCAGCATTTT. Protein product: CASSPPGGGDNQPQHF.